This T cell receptor beta chain was observed in a study of blood T cell repertoires in COVID-19. The overall study: Sources were T cells, B-cell-depleted T cells, or PBMCs; the material itself was cDNA or gDNA.

Study processing details: Amplification of reference gene primers was used by the study to estimate nucleated cell counts. Profiling relied on immunoSEQ multiplex PCR, and the TCRdb table lists in-frame clones only, not all of them. V, J and clone size are those of that table, while D and trimming were read from the DNA. Of 200,000 to 300,000 clones detected, over 80% appear once; the ten largest clones hold roughly 3.7%. Per the germline V gene, CDR1 is SGHTA and CDR2 is FQGNSA. The CDR3 is 14 amino acids. Trimming took off 1 base at V and 6 bases at J, with 11 bases between the two ends. Sequencing used peripheral blood. The clonotype was recovered from a woman aged 35 to 49 with acute or convalescent COVID-19. The chain joins TRBV7-2 to TRBJ2-3; D ambiguous. CDR3 in amino acids: CASSLVSTGDTQYF. The CDR3 DNA reads as TGTGCCAGCAGCTTAGTCTCGACTGGGGATACGCAGTATTTT.